This passage covers 18 T cell receptor beta chains from one sample sequenced in a study of T cell responses to AZD1222 COVID-19 vaccine (dated by TCRdb to the early 2020s). Preparation of the library involved the immunoSEQ multiplex PCR assay. The table comes from immuneACCESS by way of TCRdb, which keeps in-frame sequences with V and J called. Part of the clones is missing from these tables; in studies checked, under half for an unresolved V gene and the rest for unknown reasons. Recorded for this sample are more than 150,000 clones; 92% of them occurred a single time. The top ten clonotypes cover 1.5% to 2.5% of the sample. This specimen's time point label, per the study, means: about 28 days (+/-7) after the second vaccine dose. This sample comprised peripheral blood, obtained 28 days after the second AZD1222 dose. The receptor source for this set is an adult who received the AZD1222 COVID-19 vaccine.

This chain uses TRBV19 with TRBJ1-5, with D perhaps matching TRBD1 (5 bases). Between the trimmed V and J ends, which lost 6 bases and 3 bases, there was a span of 12 bases. The CDR3 runs to 14 residues. Germline V gene sequence: CDR1 LNHDA, CDR2 SQIVND (reference sequence). The CDR3 spells CASSRQPFNQPQHF. As DNA, the CDR3 is TGTGCCAGTAGCCGACAGCCGTTCAATCAGCCCCAGCATTTT.

This clone has a single count. This chain joins TRBV7-2 and TRBJ1-2; 8 positions match TRBD1. This CDR3 is built from 17 residues. Germline V gene lookup returns CDR1 SGHTA and CDR2 FQGNSA. Trimming cost V 5 bases and J 3 bases; bases outside gene matches: 14. As DNA, the CDR3 is TGTGCCAGCAGCCCCCGGGCAGGGGGCACCGGAGACTATGGCTACACCTTC. It translates to CASSPRAGGTGDYGYTF.

Of note for this clone: At one boundary the junction diverges from the germline segment, which might be a read error. The CDR3 loop is CASSPPRQGISF. CDR3 bases: TGTGCCAGCAGTCCCCCTAGACAGGGTATATCCTTC. The chain has TRBV12-3 or TRBV12-4 and TRBJ1-2; 7 positions match TRBD1. The CDR3 length is 12 residues.

This rearrangement joins TRBV19 to TRBJ1-1; 8 bases are a match to TRBD1. The CDR3 loop spans 16 amino acids. CDR1 is LNHDA and CDR2 is SQIVND in the germline V gene (reference sequence). V was pared by 5 bases and J by 1 base, with 9 bases of the junction left unmatched. The DNA of the CDR3 is TGTGCCAGTAGTCCTTGGACAGGGCGAGGGAACACTGAAGCTTTCTTT. Protein product: CASSPWTGRGNTEAFF.

The gene calls are TRBV2 and TRBJ1-6, with 11 bases fitting TRBD1. CDR3 length: 16 residues. Germline V gene lookup returns CDR1 SNHLY and CDR2 FYNNEI. The V and J ends lost 5 bases and 9 bases, in that order; junction bases with no gene match: 9. CDR3 sequence reads: CASSPQGTGGGSPLHF. The DNA for the CDR3 is TGTGCCAGCAGTCCCCAAGGGACAGGGGGGGGTTCACCCCTCCACTTT.

The chain recombines TRBV7-9 with TRBJ1-2; perhaps TRBD1 as D (5 bases). V dropped 1 base and J dropped 7 bases, with 10 bases sitting between them. This CDR3 contains 13 residues. The germline V gene has CDR1 SEHNR and CDR2 FQNEAQ (reference sequence). Here the CDR3 reads CASSLGAGSGYTF. The CDR3 DNA follows: TGTGCCAGCAGCTTAGGGGCAGGGAGTGGCTACACCTTC.

The V gene is TRBV5-1, the J gene TRBJ1-2, with TRBD1 matching 11 bases. Germline V gene sequence: CDR1 SGHRS, CDR2 YFSETQ. The CDR3 length is 14 residues. V shed 5 bases and J 8 bases; nucleotides not matched to a gene: 8. The CDR3 is CASSLGTGGLGYTF. The CDR3 DNA follows: TGCGCCAGCAGTCTGGGGACAGGGGGTTTGGGCTACACCTTC.

V usage is TRBV7-8 and J usage is TRBJ1-2; 10 nucleotides match TRBD1. Germline V gives CDR1 SGHVS, CDR2 FQNEAQ. The CDR3 length is 16 residues. V was pared by 4 bases and J by 5 bases, with 10 bases of the junction left unmatched. The CDR3 is CASSSHTGQGGYGYTF. The CDR3 DNA sequence: TGTGCCAGCAGCTCCCATACCGGACAGGGGGGTTATGGCTACACCTTC.

This clone was seen a single time. This rearrangement joins TRBV3-1 (or the pseudogene TRBV3-2) to TRBJ2-4; 8 nucleotides agree with TRBD1. Losses at the gene ends were 7 bases for V and 2 bases for J; bases not matched to a gene: 10. The CDR3 contains 16 residues. The germline V gene has CDR1 LGHDT and CDR2 YNNKEL (reference sequence). The CDR3 reads CASTTDRELSKNIQYF. CDR3 coding DNA: TGTGCCAGCACCACGGACAGGGAATTGTCCAAAAACATTCAGTACTTC.

The rearrangement links TRBV6-2 or TRBV6-3 to TRBJ1-1; D might be TRBD1 (5 bases). V was trimmed by 6 bases and J by 0 bases, leaving 11 bases between them. This CDR3 contains 14 residues. CDR1 and CDR2 from the germline V gene are MNHEY and SVGEGT. Written as DNA, the CDR3 is TGTGCCAGCAGCCTGGGGGGAATGAACACTGAAGCTTTCTTT. This sequence encodes CASSLGGMNTEAFF.

J is TRBJ1-2 and V is TRBV7-9; D gene uncertain. With 5 bases removed from V and 7 bases from J, the gap between germline ends came to 11 bases. Germline V lookup: CDR1 SEHNR, CDR2 FQNEAQ (reference sequence). This CDR3 region has 12 residues. The CDR3 DNA is TGTGCCAGCAGCACAGAGGTAGGTGGCTACACCTTC. Translating gives CASSTEVGGYTF.

This chain uses TRBV6-6 with TRBJ2-5; 9 bases match TRBD2. Germline V CDR1 and CDR2: MNHNY, SVGAGI (reference sequence). The CDR3 consists of 15 residues. V lost 6 bases, J lost 7 bases, and 12 bases stayed unmatched. CDR3: CASSPSSGAAGTQYF. Here the CDR3 DNA reads TGTGCCAGCAGCCCTTCTAGCGGGGCCGCGGGGACCCAGTACTTC.

The rearrangement links TRBV10-3 to TRBJ2-7, with TRBD2 as a possible D gene (5 bases). Germline CDR1 is ENHRY and CDR2 is SYGVKD. The CDR3 is made up of 14 amino acids. Trimming left V 4 bases short and J 2 bases short, with 12 bases between. CDR3 in DNA: TGTGCCATCAGTGTTTCTGAGGGTCCCTACGAGCAGTACTTC. This sequence encodes CAISVSEGPYEQYF.

The chain recombines TRBV5-1 with TRBJ2-3, with TRBD2 matching 8 bases. The CDR3 spans 15 residues. The J segment lost 9 bases and the V segment lost 0 bases, leaving 9 bases of the junction unmatched. Germline CDR1 SGHRS, CDR2 YFSETQ. The CDR3 DNA reads as TGCGCCAGCAGCTTGGCCCGTACTAGCGGAGGCACGCAGTATTTT. This gives the protein CASSLARTSGGTQYF.

The chain couples TRBV21-1 to TRBJ1-5; the table's D call, TRBD1, was not checked against the DNA. TRBV21-1 is an annotated pseudogene. This CDR3 contains 19 residues. CDR3 sequence: CASSNYGTATPYSNQPQHF. The CDR3 bases are TGTGCCAGCAGCAACTACGGGACAGCGACCCCGTATAGCAATCAGCCCCAGCATTTT.

The rearrangement links TRBV7-3 to TRBJ2-3; 10 nucleotides align to TRBD1. The germline V gene encodes CDR1 SGHTA and CDR2 FQGTGA. The V and J ends lost 5 bases and 0 bases, in that order; junction bases with no gene match: 5. The CDR3 consists of 16 residues. CDR3 loop: CASSVGTGASTDTQYF. DNA for the CDR3: TGTGCCAGCAGCGTCGGGACAGGGGCTAGCACAGATACGCAGTATTTT.

This chain links TRBV2 with TRBJ2-3, with D possibly being TRBD1 or TRBD2 (6 bases each). CDR3 length equals 11 residues. V was clipped by 3 bases and J by 13 bases, with 11 bases between them. Germline assignment: CDR1 SNHLY and CDR2 FYNNEI. The chain's CDR3 is CASSERDKKYF. Here the CDR3 DNA reads TGTGCCAGCAGTGAGCGGGACAAGAAGTATTTT. The entire variable domain, with the rest obtained from reference TRBV2 and TRBJ2-3, is as follows: EPEVTQTPSHQVTQMGQEVILRCVPISNHLYFYWYRQILGQKVEFLVSFYNNEISEKSEIFDDQFSVERPDGSNFTLKIRSTKLEDSAMYFCASSERDKKYFGPGTRLTVL.

V is TRBV9 and J is TRBJ1-2, with 7 positions matching TRBD1. This CDR3 has 15 amino acids. J lost 2 bases, V lost 4 bases, and 8 bases had no gene match. CDR1 and CDR2 (germline): SGDLS, YYNGEE. The CDR3 nucleotides are TGTGCCAGCAGCCCTCGACAGGGTACCAACTATGGCTACACCTTC. Protein sequence: CASSPRQGTNYGYTF.